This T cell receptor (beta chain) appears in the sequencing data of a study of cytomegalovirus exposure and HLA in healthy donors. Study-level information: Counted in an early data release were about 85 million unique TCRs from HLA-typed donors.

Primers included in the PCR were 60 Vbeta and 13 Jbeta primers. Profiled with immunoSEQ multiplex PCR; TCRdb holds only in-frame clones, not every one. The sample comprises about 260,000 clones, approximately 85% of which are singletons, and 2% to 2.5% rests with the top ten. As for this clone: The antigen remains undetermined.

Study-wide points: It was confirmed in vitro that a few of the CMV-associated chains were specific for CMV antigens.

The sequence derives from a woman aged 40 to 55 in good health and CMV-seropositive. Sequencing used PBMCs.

The CDR3 is CASSPSGTGGQTQYF. DNA of the CDR3: TGTGCCAGCTCACCGTCCGGGACAGGGGGGCAGACCCAGTACTTC. This sequence joins TRBV18 and TRBJ2-5; TRBD1 matches at 11 bases. The germline V gene has CDR1 KGHSH and CDR2 LQKENI. V shed 3 bases and J 6 bases; nucleotides not matched to a gene: 6. This CDR3 has 15 amino acids.